This entry is about one T cell receptor (beta chain). Its antigen is undetermined. These data belong to a study of T cell responses to AZD1222 COVID-19 vaccine. The study's findings and limits: Baseline serology detected seropositivity in only a handful of AZD1222 recipients. Epitopes outside B.1.351 and B.1.1.7 mutated regions reportedly drew nearly half of spike TCRs.

Produced via immunoSEQ multiplex PCR; TCRdb's table is partial and in-frame only. In the table there are approximately 100,000 clones, about nine tenths of which are singletons. The germline CDR1 and CDR2 sequences are LNHDA and SQIVND (reference sequence). The CDR3 covers 14 residues. The V segment lost 4 bases and the J segment 9 bases; nucleotides outside the gene matches: 2. The source material was peripheral blood, sampled on day 0 of AZD1222 vaccination. The chain recombines TRBV19 with TRBJ2-1; 14 nucleotides match TRBD2. This receptor was obtained from an adult in good health. The CDR3 coding sequence is TGTGCCAGTAGTAGACTAGCGGGGGGGCCTGAGCAGTTCTTC. Its translation: CASSRLAGGPEQFF.